Following are 13 T cell receptor beta chains from one sample sequenced in a study of blood T cell repertoires in COVID-19 (dated by TCRdb to about 2020). The library was produced with the immunoSEQ multiplex PCR assay. TCRdb stores this immuneACCESS table with in-frame sequences only. Part of the clones is absent; in the studies checked, under half of the shortfall reflects unresolved V genes, and no reason is known for the rest. In this sample the table shows nearly 250,000 clones, roughly 86% of which occur a single time. The ten largest clonotypes hold 2% to 2.5% of the sample. The sequenced sample was PBMCs or T cells enriched from blood (not recorded which). All receptors come from a woman in her fifties or sixties who had recovered from COVID-19.

The CDR3 DNA reads as TGTGCCATCAGTGAGTCCGGTCGGCTAGAGGGAACTGAAGCTTTCTTT. Amino acid sequence: CAISESGRLEGTEAFF. V is TRBV10-3 and J is TRBJ1-1, with no clear D. Trimming removed 0 bases from V and 5 bases from J, with 16 bases in between. The CDR3 sequence is 16 residues long. Germline V gene sequence: CDR1 ENHRY, CDR2 SYGVKD.

The chain uses TRBV7-2 and TRBJ2-5; TRBD2 aligns across 8 bases. Germline V gene sequence: CDR1 SGHTA, CDR2 FQGNSA. This CDR3 has 14 amino acids. After removal of 5 bases from V and 5 bases from J, the junction contained 7 bases not matched to a gene. Written as DNA, the CDR3 is TGTGCCAGCAGCCACGGGGGGGTAAGGGAGACCCAGTACTTC. It translates to CASSHGGVRETQYF.

This chain uses TRBV5-4 with TRBJ1-1, with 8 bases lining up with TRBD1. Germline loops: CDR1 SGHNT, CDR2 YYREEE (reference sequence). With V trimmed by 1 base and J by 1 base, 3 bases remained unmatched. The CDR3 has 15 residues. CDR3 sequence: CASSLWTGRNTEAFF. The CDR3 nucleotides read TGTGCCAGCAGCTTGTGGACAGGGAGGAACACTGAAGCTTTCTTT.

The CDR3: CASSVGQLNTEAFF. The CDR3 bases are TGTGCCAGCAGCGTAGGACAGCTGAACACTGAAGCTTTCTTT. The chain links TRBV5-5 to TRBJ1-1; D possibly corresponds to TRBD1 (6 bases). The V end was cut by 4 bases, the J end by 0 bases, with 10 bases between. Germline CDR1 reads SGHKS; CDR2 reads YYEKEE (reference sequence). This CDR3 contains 14 residues.

V gene TRBV3-1 (or the pseudogene TRBV3-2) combines with J gene TRBJ1-3; 9 bases are shared with TRBD1. With 6 bases clipped from V and 11 bases from J, the junction kept 11 bases outside the gene matches. This CDR3 comprises 14 residues. Germline CDR1 and CDR2: LGHDT and YNNKEL (reference sequence). This CDR3 is CASRSDRGNGAIYF. The CDR3 DNA reads as TGTGCCAGCAGATCCGACAGGGGGAATGGTGCCATATATTTT.

The chain has TRBV19 and TRBJ1-2; D remains ambiguous. Germline CDR1 and CDR2: LNHDA and SQIVND (reference sequence). Trimming cost V 4 bases and J 7 bases, with 10 bases left between them. This CDR3 region has 12 residues. The CDR3 DNA reads TGTGCCAGTAGTAGGGAGGGCTTTGGCTACACCTTC. It yields the protein CASSREGFGYTF.

This rearrangement joins TRBV7-3 to TRBJ2-1, with 7 bases lining up with TRBD1. V was clipped by 2 bases and J by 4 bases; unmatched bases: 11. Germline lookup yields CDR1 SGHTA and CDR2 FQGTGA. CDR3 length equals 17 residues. For the CDR3, the DNA is TGTGCCAGCAGCTTACGAACCGGGACAGCTAGTTACAATGAGCAGTTCTTC. It specifies CASSLRTGTASYNEQFF.

V and J are TRBV20-1 and TRBJ2-7; D remains unclear. The CDR3 contains 11 residues. Germline assignment: CDR1 DFQATT and CDR2 SNEGSKA (reference sequence). V was pared by 2 bases and J by 4 bases, with 6 bases between. The CDR3 loop reads CSARLLYEQYF. The CDR3 region has the DNA TGCAGTGCTAGACTTTTGTACGAGCAGTACTTC.

The rearrangement joins TRBV24-1 to TRBJ2-3; perhaps TRBD2 as D (5 bases). The V and J ends lost 3 bases and 2 bases respectively, with 11 bases between them. This CDR3 is 15 amino acids long. Germline V CDR1 and CDR2: KGHDR, SFDVKD. CDR3 loop: CATSDGGSATDTQYF. CDR3 nucleotides: TGTGCCACCAGTGATGGTGGTAGCGCCACAGATACGCAGTATTTT.

The rearrangement uses TRBV2 and TRBJ1-4; no firm D call. There are 15 residues in the CDR3. Deletions cut 8 bases from V and 0 bases from J, with 13 bases between. The germline gives CDR1 SNHLY, CDR2 FYNNEI. In nucleotides, the CDR3 is TGTGCCAGCCGGGGAGGGCGTGCAACTAATGAAAAACTGTTTTTT. Residues: CASRGGRATNEKLFF.

The chain recombines TRBV11-2 with TRBJ1-5, with 8 bases aligning to TRBD1. The CDR3 runs 14 residues. The germline V gene encodes CDR1 SGHAT and CDR2 FQNNGV. With 5 bases clipped from V and 6 bases from J, the junction kept 6 bases outside the gene matches. CDR3 in DNA: TGTGCCAGCAGCCCCGACAGGGGAGGTCAGCCCCAGCATTTT. It translates to CASSPDRGGQPQHF.

This chain joins TRBV7-3 and TRBJ2-6, with 9 nucleotides matching TRBD1. Germline CDR1 SGHTA, CDR2 FQGTGA. Trimming cost V 5 bases and J 2 bases; bases outside gene matches: 7. The CDR3 length is 17 residues. The CDR3: CASSLGQGFAGANVLTF. The CDR3 DNA reads as TGTGCCAGCAGCCTCGGACAGGGGTTCGCTGGGGCCAACGTCCTGACTTTC.

The V gene is TRBV29-1, the J gene TRBJ2-5; the D gene is possibly TRBD1 (6 bases). CDR1 and CDR2 from the germline V gene are SQVTM and ANQGSEA. V was cut by 4 bases and J by 1 base, with 13 bases left in between. The CDR3 has 14 amino acids. CDR3 coding DNA: TGCAGCGTTGGCAGGGGTGGGTTCCAAGAGACCCAGTACTTC. Its translation is CSVGRGGFQETQYF.